This T cell receptor beta chain was observed in a study of T cell responses to AZD1222 COVID-19 vaccine. Study-wide results and limits: The peak T cell response came first, and repertoires were sampled only after it. There were mostly white British donors and more females than males, and clonal diversity was possibly underestimated.

Germline CDR1 reads SGHTA; CDR2 reads FQGNSA. Trimming pared 6 bases from V and 5 bases from J, leaving 19 bases between. CDR3 length: 15 amino acids. A word on this clone: Its antigen is not identified.

TCRdb's copy holds only in-frame clones and misses some; the assay was immunoSEQ multiplex PCR. The table lists 95,000 to 150,000 clones, around 86% of them singletons. The chain couples TRBV7-2 to TRBJ2-5; perhaps TRBD1 as D (6 bases). This receptor was taken from an adult in good health. This specimen was peripheral blood, taken on day 0 of AZD1222 vaccination. In DNA form, the CDR3 reads TGTGCCAGCAGTCCCAACAGGGCCCTCTCGGAGACCCAGTACTTC. Its translation is CASSPNRALSETQYF.